A selection of T cell receptor beta chains follows, all from one sample in a study of blood T cells in healthy people across ages. MiXCR, run by TCRdb on the 5' RACE reads, gives a single entry per CDR3 protein. There are 850,000 to 1,000,000 distinct CDR3 sequences in the sample; roughly half occur only once, and about 22% lies in the top ten. The sample taken for sequencing was blood. The receptor source for this set is a woman between 55 and 75 years old in good health. CDR3s leave out the opening cysteine and the closing phenylalanine or tryptophan. Each record gives: V gene, J gene, CDR3 protein.

TRBV12-3/TRBV12-4	TRBJ2-4	ASSSRPVLGGSANLNIQY
TRBV3-1	TRBJ2-3	ASSRGGAVPSTDTQY
TRBV6-1	TRBJ2-7	AGRKTTGYEQY
TRBV5-4	TRBJ1-4	ASSPGTARNEKLF
TRBV20-1	TRBJ2-1	SARRRAELYNEQF
TRBV29-1	TRBJ2-5	SVVSGTRQETQY
TRBV4-3	TRBJ2-7	ASSQAVQGYEQY
TRBV12-3/TRBV12-4	TRBJ2-3	ASSANYEITDTQY
TRBV15	.	ATSRDRGSQETQF
TRBV20-1	TRBJ2-4	SARGGVAKNIQY
TRBV29-1	.	SVGPRDTKSSYNEQY
TRBV10-3	.	AISGGRNYEQY
TRBV5-6	TRBJ1-6	ASSHGLGPRKALH
TRBV25-1	TRBJ2-3	ASSGWYTDTQY
TRBV5-6	TRBJ2-3	ASSSDLYTDTQY
TRBV28	TRBJ2-1	ASSLLAKGSYNEQF